This T cell receptor beta chain was sequenced in a study of shared T cell receptors in the human thymus. V lost 0 bases and J lost 2, with 10 bases in between. This CDR3 is built from 15 residues. CDR1 LGHNA and CDR2 YSLEER come from the germline V gene. The table came from immunoSEQ multiplex PCR; TCRdb's copy has only in-frame clones and leaves some out. The sample records about 710,000 clones, roughly 86% being singletons. This same sample was also taken into another study, of human thymus T cells. That work states: Thymus was obtained from resections taken during corrective heart surgery. In thymic and blood repertoires alike, V and J usage looked biased. Related research reported highly overlapping thymic repertoires among unrelated individuals.

Sequenced input: thymocytes. The TCR sequence derives from a boy less than two years old with a congenital heart defect. The J gene is TRBJ1-2, the V gene TRBV4-3, with a tentative D call TRBD1 (5 bases). CDR3 region: CASSQDKGPNYGYTF. In DNA form, the CDR3 reads TGCGCCAGCAGCCAAGATAAGGGGCCCAACTATGGCTACACCTTC.